The 17 T cell receptor beta chains below were found in one sample sequenced in a study of T cell clonality in common variable immunodeficiency. Only in-frame clones appear in the TCRdb table, and some are missing; sequencing was by immunoSEQ multiplex PCR. The specimen has roughly 48,000 clones, none found just once. Sequenced material: peripheral blood mononuclear cells. These receptors originate from a person aged 18 to 75 in good health.

The table lists this clone with many counts. Read sequence stops 3 residues before the CDR3 end, and the germline J gene provides the missing end. This chain links TRBV19 with TRBJ1-4, with TRBD1 matching over 8 bases. The length of the CDR3 is 15 residues. The germline V gene encodes CDR1 LNHDA and CDR2 SQIVND (reference sequence). Losses at the gene ends were 6 bases for V and 5 bases for J; bases not matched to a gene: 8. The CDR3 DNA, read in part, is TGTGCCAGTAGGCTACAGGGGGTCGGGAATGAAAAA. Encoded protein: CASRLQGVGNEK. The full CDR3 reads CASRLQGVGNEKLFF.

About this clone: The read comes to an end 3 residues before the CDR3 does, leaving the germline J gene to fill in the end. The genes are TRBV29-1 and TRBJ2-5; TRBD2 might be the D (7 bases). Germline V CDR1 and CDR2: SQVTM, ANQGSEA. Trimming took off 3 bases at V and 5 bases at J, with 13 bases between the two ends. This CDR3 contains 13 residues. CDR3 bases read: TGCAGCGTTGACGGGGGGCCCTGGGAGACC. Translated, it gives CSVDGGPWET. The whole CDR3 sequence reads CSVDGGPWETQYF. The full variable domain, completed using reference TRBV29-1 and TRBJ2-5, is SAVISQKPSRDICQRGTSLTIQCQVDSQVTMMFWYRQQPGQSLTLIATANQGSEATYESGFVIDKFPISRPNLTFSTLTVSNMSPEDSSIYLCSVDGGPWETQYFGPGTRLLVL.

This clone was observed a few times. The read finishes 3 residues shy of the CDR3 end, and the germline J gene is used to complete it. The chain combines TRBV6-1 with TRBJ1-4, with D uncertain. There are 17 residues in the CDR3. Germline CDR1 MNHNS, CDR2 SASEGT. The covered CDR3 bases are TGTGCCAGCAGTGAACAGGTTTTGAACTCCTATAATTCACCA. Its protein product is CASSEQVLNSYNSP. The whole CDR3 protein is CASSEQVLNSYNSPLFF.

Remarks on this clone: Read coverage stops 3 residues before the CDR3 terminus; the germline J gene supplies the remainder. J is TRBJ2-7 and V is TRBV7-9; D uncertain. V was clipped by 7 bases and J by 5 bases, with 12 bases between them. CDR3 length equals 12 residues. From germline, CDR1 is SEHNR and CDR2 FQNEAQ (reference sequence). The CDR3: CASTDTRDEQYF. The sequenced CDR3 bases are TGTGCCAGCACAGACACAAGAGACGAG. The entire variable domain, with the rest obtained from reference TRBV7-9 and TRBJ2-7, is as follows: DTGVSQNPRHKITKRGQNVTFRCDPISEHNRLYWYRQTLGQGPEFLTYFQNEAQLEKSRLLSDRFSAERPKGSFSTLEIQRTEQGDSAMYLCASTDTRDEQYFGPGTRLTVT.

Ten or more counts support this clone. The sequenced fragment ends 3 residues before the CDR3 boundary, so the rest is inferred from the germline J gene. This same CDR3 is encoded by further DNA sequences in the sample. This chain uses TRBV6-1 with TRBJ1-3; D unclear. Germline assignment: CDR1 MNHNS and CDR2 SASEGT. The CDR3 runs 14 residues. Between the trimmed V and J ends, which lost 1 base and 2 bases, there was a span of 6 bases. The CDR3 sequence: CASSEEGAGNTIYF. The part of the CDR3 DNA that was read is TGTGCCAGCAGTGAAGAGGGTGCTGGAAACACC.

This clone was detected ten times or more. The CDR3 region is CSVTVGGAGEQFF. Partial CDR3 DNA: TGCAGCGTGACAGTGGGGGGAGCGGGTGAG. This chain connects TRBV29-1 to TRBJ2-1; tentatively, D is TRBD2 (6 bases). The DNA ends 3 residues before the CDR3 does, and the rest of the CDR3 is filled in from the germline J gene. V lost 6 bases and J 9 bases, leaving 18 bases between the germline ends. CDR3 length: 13 amino acids. CDR1 is SQVTM, CDR2 ANQGSEA, per germline.

This clone came up many times. The read terminates 3 residues ahead of where the CDR3 ends, so the germline J gene completes it. The sample holds other DNA sequences that translate to the same CDR3. This chain uses TRBV19 with TRBJ1-3, with a possible D match to TRBD1 (6 bases). This CDR3 region has 18 residues. Trimming took 3 bases from V and 0 from J, leaving 18 bases between them. Germline V gene sequence: CDR1 LNHDA, CDR2 SQIVND (reference sequence). CDR3 region: CASSIGGALLSSGNTIYF. The sequenced CDR3 bases are TGTGCCAGTAGTATTGGGGGCGCCCTTCTAAGCTCTGGAAACACC.

This clone was seen a few times. Sequence at one end of the junction differs from germline and may be a read error. The DNA ends 3 residues before the CDR3 does, and the rest of the CDR3 is filled in from the germline J gene. The chain carries TRBV7-7 and TRBJ2-3; 7 nucleotides align to TRBD1. This CDR3 has 15 amino acids. The V gene's germline CDR1 is SSHAT and CDR2 FNYEAQ (reference sequence). The CDR3 is CASSLGGRGEETQYF. The CDR3 DNA, read in part, is TGTGCTAGCAGCTTAGGGGGCAGGGGAGAAGAGACG.

This clone was recorded at least ten times. The CDR3 end falls 3 residues outside the read, so it is completed with the germline J gene. The chain recombines TRBV6-2 or TRBV6-3 with TRBJ2-7; D might be TRBD2 (5 bases). Germline V gene sequence: CDR1 MNHEY, CDR2 SVGEGT. Trimming cost V 3 bases and J 2 bases, with 8 bases left between them. CDR3 length equals 13 residues. The covered CDR3 bases are TGTGCCAGCAGTTATTCCGGGGCCTACGAG. Its protein product is CASSYSGAYE. The complete CDR3 sequence is CASSYSGAYEQYF.

This clone was seen only a few times. The read is 3 residues too short to cover the CDR3 end, so that end is filled in from the germline J gene. The chain joins TRBV5-1 to TRBJ2-5; TRBD1 might be the D (6 bases). Germline CDR1 SGHRS, CDR2 YFSETQ. The V gene lost 4 bases and the J gene lost 3 bases, with 10 bases spanning the gap. The CDR3 runs to 13 residues. The CDR3 sequence is CASSKNREETQYF. CDR3 DNA, as far as it was read: TGCGCCAGCAGCAAAAACAGGGAAGAGACC.

This clone was observed a few times. The read is 3 residues too short to cover the CDR3 end, so that end is filled in from the germline J gene. Other DNA sequences within the sample encode an identical CDR3. The V gene is TRBV18, the J gene TRBJ1-3; maybe TRBD1 (5 bases). CDR1 is KGHSH, CDR2 LQKENI, per germline. V shed 1 base and J shed 0 bases, with 13 bases lying between them. This CDR3 is built from 17 residues. This chain's CDR3 is CASSPLRAGLSGNTIYF. CDR3 DNA, as far as it was read: TGTGCCAGCTCACCACTTCGAGCAGGGCTCTCTGGAAACACC.

There are many counts of this clone. Read coverage stops 3 residues before the CDR3 terminus; the germline J gene supplies the remainder. The chain couples TRBV18 to TRBJ1-3; unclear D gene. V shed 3 bases and J shed 0 bases, with 9 bases lying between them. This CDR3 contains 15 residues. From germline, CDR1 is KGHSH and CDR2 LQKENI. The sequenced part of the CDR3 DNA is TGTGCCAGCTCACCGAATACAAACTCTGGAAACACC. Its protein is CASSPNTNSGNT. In full, the CDR3 reads CASSPNTNSGNTIYF.

In this sample, this clone turned up many times. CDR3 bases read: TGTGCCAGCAGTCCCCGGGGACAGGGAGGGGATACG. This sequence encodes CASSPRGQGGDT. The whole CDR3 region reads CASSPRGQGGDTQYF. The chain is built from TRBV12-3 or TRBV12-4 and TRBJ2-3; TRBD1 matches 9 bases. Read sequence stops 3 residues before the CDR3 end, and the germline J gene provides the missing end. The length of the CDR3 is 15 residues. The V and J ends lost 5 bases and 6 bases, in that order; junction bases with no gene match: 9.

This clone was seen ten or more times. The read halts 3 residues ahead of the CDR3 end, with the missing end drawn from the germline J gene. This chain links TRBV7-1 with TRBJ2-3, with D possibly being TRBD2 (6 bases). TRBV7-1 is sorted into the ORF group, with uncertain function. There are 20 residues in the CDR3. Between the trimmed V and J ends, which lost 1 base and 0 bases, there was a span of 23 bases. This chain's CDR3 is CASSSDRPLATRISTDTQYF. The CDR3 bases that were read are TGTGCCAGCAGCTCAGACAGGCCCCTAGCGACTAGGATTAGCACAGATACG.

This clone was recorded many times. The CDR3 end is not reached by the read, which stops 3 residues before it; the germline J gene fills it in. V gene TRBV5-4 combines with J gene TRBJ1-3, with D uncertain. V was clipped by 2 bases and J by 0 bases, with 6 bases between them. Germline-derived CDR1 and CDR2 are SGHNT and YYREEE (reference sequence). The CDR3 has 14 amino acids. The CDR3 bases that were read are TGTGCCAGCAGCTTTCCAAACTCTGGAAACACC. Protein product: CASSFPNSGNT. The whole CDR3 region reads CASSFPNSGNTIYF.

This clone was seen ten or more times. The covered CDR3 bases are TGCGCCAGCAGTGAGGGGTCGGCGGGAGACTACAATGAG. Translation gives CASSEGSAGDYNE. The entire CDR3 sequence reads CASSEGSAGDYNEQFF. This chain connects TRBV10-1 to TRBJ2-1; 7 bases line up with TRBD2. The read is 3 residues too short to cover the CDR3 end, so that end is filled in from the germline J gene. CDR1 is WNHNN and CDR2 is SYGVQD in the germline V gene (reference sequence). V lost 2 bases and J lost 3; bases outside the gene matches: 7. The CDR3 spans 16 residues.

Comments on this clone: The read falls 3 residues short of the CDR3 end, and the missing part is taken from the germline J gene. V usage is TRBV7-8 and J usage is TRBJ2-1, with 12 bases aligning to TRBD2. Germline CDR1 reads SGHVS; CDR2 reads FQNEAQ. The V and J ends lost 5 bases and 5 bases, in that order; junction bases with no gene match: 7. The CDR3 has 16 amino acids. CDR3 residues: CASSPRTSGNDNEQFF. The CDR3 bases that were read are TGTGCCAGCAGCCCTAGGACTAGCGGGAACGACAATGAG.